The 17 T cell receptor beta chains given below trace back to one sample, sequenced in a study of blood T cell repertoires in COVID-19. The method was immunoSEQ multiplex PCR; TCRdb's version includes in-frame clones alone and lacks a portion of them. The table includes about 240,000 clones, 65% to 90% detected once. Sample: peripheral blood. The origin of the receptors is a woman aged 65 to 85 with acute or convalescent COVID-19.

The chain employs TRBV5-4 and TRBJ1-3; D is ambiguous. Trimming pared 2 bases from V and 4 bases from J, leaving 4 bases between. The CDR3 contains 12 residues. Germline V gene data show CDR1 as SGHNT and CDR2 as YYREEE (reference sequence). The CDR3 DNA follows: TGTGCCAGCAGCTTAGAGGGAAACACCATATATTTT. Translated: CASSLEGNTIYF.

CDR3 in DNA: TGTGCCAGCAGCACATACAGGGCCCCATATGGCTACACCTTC. Amino acid sequence: CASSTYRAPYGYTF. The gene calls are TRBV7-9 and TRBJ1-2; D may be TRBD1 (6 bases). Germline CDR1 reads SEHNR; CDR2 reads FQNEAQ (reference sequence). Trimming stripped 5 bases from V and 5 bases from J, with 15 bases between. The length of the CDR3 is 14 residues.

The chain recombines TRBV30 with TRBJ2-1; 9 bases fit TRBD1. V was clipped by 0 bases and J by 2 bases; unmatched bases: 2. Germline loops: CDR1 GTSNPN, CDR2 SVGIG (reference sequence). This CDR3 spans 15 amino acids. CDR3 in amino acids: CAWSVRQGAYNEQFF. In DNA, the CDR3 is TGTGCCTGGAGTGTAAGACAGGGGGCCTACAATGAGCAGTTCTTC.

This sequence joins TRBV13 and TRBJ2-3; 8 bases align to TRBD2. Per germline, CDR1 PRHDT and CDR2 FYEKMQ (reference sequence). CDR3 length equals 14 residues. V lost 4 bases, J lost 3 bases, and 3 bases stayed unmatched. The DNA of the CDR3 is TGTGCCAGCAGCTCGGGGGGGCGGACAGATACGCAGTATTTT. Amino acid sequence: CASSSGGRTDTQYF. Together with reference TRBV13 and TRBJ2-3, the CDR3 gives the full variable domain: AAGVIQSPRHLIKEKRETATLKCYPIPRHDTVYWYQQGPGQDPQFLISFYEKMQSDKGSIPDRFSAQQFSDYHSELNMSSLELGDSALYFCASSSGGRTDTQYFGPGTRLTVL.

This chain links TRBV6-2 or TRBV6-3 with TRBJ1-5; D remains unclear. The germline CDR1 and CDR2 sequences are MNHEY and SVGEGT. The length of the CDR3 is 14 residues. The V gene lost 2 bases and the J gene lost 3 bases, with 8 bases spanning the gap. The CDR3 sequence is CASSYGRNNQPQHF. CDR3 nucleotides: TGTGCCAGCAGTTACGGCCGCAACAATCAGCCCCAGCATTTT.

The V and J genes are TRBV19 and TRBJ1-1, with D possibly being TRBD1 (6 bases). The V and J ends lost 5 bases and 6 bases respectively, with 16 bases between them. CDR1 LNHDA and CDR2 SQIVND come from the germline V gene (reference sequence). The CDR3 loop spans 14 amino acids. Here the CDR3 reads CASSHTTGKAEAFF. The CDR3 DNA reads as TGTGCCAGTAGTCACACCACAGGGAAAGCTGAAGCTTTCTTT. The full variable domain, its missing parts supplied by reference TRBV19 and TRBJ1-1, is DGGITQSPKYLFRKEGQNVTLSCEQNLNHDAMYWYRQDPGQGLRLIYYSQIVNDFQKGDIAEGYSVSREKKESFPLTVTSAQKNPTAFYLCASSHTTGKAEAFFGQGTRLTVV.

The genes are TRBV12-2 and TRBJ1-5; the DNA was not compared with TRBD1, the D call given in the table. TRBV12-2 is given as a pseudogene. CDR3 size: 16 residues. The CDR3 DNA is TGTGCAAGTCGCTTAGTTGTAACAGGCCCCAATCAGCCCCAGCATTTT. Translated, it gives CASRLVVTGPNQPQHF.

The V call is TRBV19, the J call TRBJ1-3; no reliable D call. The CDR3 loop spans 14 amino acids. The germline V gene has CDR1 LNHDA and CDR2 SQIVND (reference sequence). V lost 5 bases and J 4 bases, leaving 12 bases between the germline ends. CDR3 sequence: CASSAPGMGNTIYF. CDR3 in DNA: TGTGCCAGTAGTGCCCCGGGAATGGGAAACACCATATATTTT.

The chain employs TRBV20-1 and TRBJ1-4; D is unclear. CDR3 length: 11 residues. The germline V gene has CDR1 DFQATT and CDR2 SNEGSKA (reference sequence). As DNA, the CDR3 is TGCAGCCCCAGGCACAATGAAAAACTGTTTTTT. It is translated as CSPRHNEKLFF.

This clone has just one count. The chain links TRBV5-5 to TRBJ2-7, with D possibly matching TRBD2 (5 bases). CDR3 length: 14 residues. Germline CDR1 SGHKS, CDR2 YYEKEE (reference sequence). Trimming stripped 5 bases from V and 2 bases from J, with 14 bases between. The CDR3 region has the DNA TGTGCCAGCAGTGACGGACTGGGTCCCTACGAGCAGTACTTC. It is translated as CASSDGLGPYEQYF.

A single count supports this clone. The CDR3 loop reads CATSEPGVPEAFF. As DNA, the CDR3 is TGTGCCACCAGTGAGCCAGGGGTGCCTGAAGCTTTCTTT. The genes are TRBV24-1 and TRBJ1-1, with D tentatively TRBD1 (6 bases). The CDR3 covers 13 residues. V was trimmed by 4 bases and J by 6 bases, leaving 11 bases between them. Germline lookup yields CDR1 KGHDR and CDR2 SFDVKD.

This clone is a singleton in its sample. This sequence joins TRBV28 and TRBJ1-2; 7 bases align to TRBD1. V dropped 6 bases and J dropped 7; count of bases not matched to a gene: 5. Germline V gene data show CDR1 as MDHEN and CDR2 as SYDVKM. This CDR3 has 12 amino acids. The CDR3 region is CASSLNRGGYTF. The CDR3 nucleotides read TGTGCCAGCAGCCTGAACAGGGGTGGCTACACCTTC.

The V call is TRBV7-6, the J call TRBJ1-2; a possible D gene is TRBD1 (6 bases). With 6 bases removed from V and 2 bases from J, the gap between germline ends came to 16 bases. Germline lookup yields CDR1 SGHVS and CDR2 FNYEAQ. This CDR3 has 15 amino acids. The CDR3 reads CASSISSGGNYGYTF. The CDR3 DNA is TGTGCCAGCAGTATTTCCTCTGGGGGCAACTATGGCTACACCTTC.

The chain carries TRBV3-1 (or the pseudogene TRBV3-2) and TRBJ2-3, with D hard to call. This CDR3 is built from 15 residues. Germline CDR1 and CDR2: LGHDT and YNNKEL (reference sequence). With 0 bases removed from V and 4 bases from J, the gap between germline ends came to 11 bases. The CDR3 sequence: CASSQDGVTSDTQYF. DNA of the CDR3: TGTGCCAGCAGCCAAGATGGAGTAACCTCAGATACGCAGTATTTT.

This chain connects TRBV28 to TRBJ2-5, with 7 bases lining up with TRBD1. Germline loops: CDR1 MDHEN, CDR2 SYDVKM. This CDR3 spans 16 amino acids. V was pared by 6 bases and J by 3 bases, with 13 bases of the junction left unmatched. This chain's CDR3 is CASSPTGRQGKETQYF. As DNA, the CDR3 is TGTGCCAGCAGCCCTACAGGGCGACAGGGTAAAGAGACCCAGTACTTC.

This clone was observed once. This rearrangement joins TRBV2 to TRBJ1-1, with TRBD1 identical over 7 bases. V was pared by 6 bases and J by 0 bases, with 7 bases of the junction left unmatched. Germline CDR1 reads SNHLY; CDR2 reads FYNNEI. This CDR3 is 15 amino acids long. The CDR3: CASSPTDRLNTEAFF. As DNA, the CDR3 is TGTGCCAGCAGCCCAACGGACAGGTTGAACACTGAAGCTTTCTTT.

This clone has just a few counts. The gene calls are TRBV5-1 and TRBJ1-2; 10 positions agree with TRBD1. V was clipped by 4 bases and J by 6 bases; unmatched bases: 3. The V gene's germline CDR1 is SGHRS and CDR2 YFSETQ. The CDR3 consists of 13 residues. The CDR3 loop is CASSPGQGHGYTF. CDR3 in DNA: TGCGCCAGCAGCCCGGGACAGGGGCATGGCTACACCTTC.